This TCR beta chain was recovered during a study of shared clonotypes between healthy human individuals. Across the whole study: Per donor, CD8 memory used one plate, CD8 naive used two, CD4 memory used three and CD4 naive used three.

Deep-level assay runs were performed. TCRdb's copy holds only in-frame clones and misses some; the assay was immunoSEQ multiplex PCR. Seen here are about 2.4 million clones, 80% to 95% observed once, and the top ten hold roughly 0.36%. Study results and limitations: Clonotype sharing across a few donors was observed for 5% to 6.5% of naive CD4 clonotypes.

CD45RA+ naive and CD45RA-negative memory subsets were separated from CD4+ cells. Details on this clone: Its antigen is unknown.

In germline, CDR1 is MDHEN, CDR2 SYDVKM. Trimming stripped 2 bases from V and 3 bases from J, with 11 bases between. This CDR3 has 14 amino acids. The source material was naive CD4+ T cells from PBMCs. Subset meaning: CD45RA+ positively selected. This chain joins TRBV28 and TRBJ2-7; D possibly matches TRBD1 or TRBD2 (5 bases each). The TCR was taken from a man younger than 35 in good health. Some clones in this sample may be carry-over from other donors' samples. The CDR3 is CASSLGGERYEQYF. DNA for the CDR3: TGTGCCAGCAGTTTAGGGGGAGAGCGCTACGAGCAGTACTTC.